The 25 T cell receptor beta chains presented below share a single source sample, sequenced in a study of OX40 agonist ivuxolimab in advanced cancers. Measured with immunoSEQ multiplex PCR; TCRdb has only the in-frame clones, and not every one. The sample lists about 58,000 clones; roughly 85% were seen once. The sequencing used CD4+ or CD8+ T cells sorted from blood, collected in a trial of the OX40 agonist ivuxolimab. The receptors stem from an adult with an advanced solid tumor such as melanoma, head and neck, liver or kidney cancer.

The V call is TRBV21-1, the J call TRBJ2-5; whether TRBD2, the table's D call, matches the DNA was not checked. TRBV21-1 represents a pseudogene. This CDR3 has 15 residues. The CDR3 bases are TGTGCCAGCAGCAAAATCCCGGCGGCGGGGGAGACCCAGTACTTC. Translating it yields CASSKIPAAGETQYF.

This clone has just one count. The genes are TRBV18 and TRBJ1-2, with D unresolved. The CDR3 covers 16 residues. The V gene's germline CDR1 is KGHSH and CDR2 LQKENI. Between the trimmed V and J ends, which lost 1 base and 0 bases, there was a span of 12 bases. In nucleotides, the CDR3 is TGTGCCAGCTCACCACAATCGTCAGTCGCTAACTATGGCTACACCTTC. It specifies CASSPQSSVANYGYTF. The whole variable domain, filled in from reference TRBV18 and TRBJ1-2, reads NAGVMQNPRHLVRRRGQEARLRCSPMKGHSHVYWYRQLPEEGLKFMVYLQKENIIDESGMPKERFSAEFPKEGPSILRIQQVVRGDSAAYFCASSPQSSVANYGYTFGSGTRLTVV.

V usage is TRBV12-1 and J usage is TRBJ2-7; the DNA was not used to check the table's D call, TRBD1. TRBV12-1 is termed a pseudogene. The CDR3 has 14 amino acids. The CDR3 DNA reads TGTGCCAGCCCCTCTTCAGGATCCCTCTACGAGCAGTACTTC. Translated, it gives CASPSSGSLYEQYF.

The chain uses TRBV5-4 and TRBJ2-5; D is unresolved. V lost 2 bases to trimming and J lost 0 bases, with 8 bases between them. The CDR3 has 14 residues. Germline V CDR1 and CDR2: SGHNT, YYREEE (reference sequence). The CDR3 protein is CASSFGSNQETQYF. CDR3 sequence (DNA): TGTGCCAGCAGCTTTGGTAGTAACCAAGAGACCCAGTACTTC.

This chain uses TRBV7-3 with TRBJ1-4; D unresolved. Germline values: CDR1 SGHTA, CDR2 FQGTGA. Trimming removed 5 bases from V and 11 bases from J, with 15 bases in between. The CDR3 has 13 residues. The CDR3 region has the DNA TGTGCCAGCAGCCGTTCGGGCCCCAGGAAACTGTTTTTT. Protein sequence: CASSRSGPRKLFF.

The chain recombines TRBV7-2 with TRBJ2-7; D remains unclear. The CDR3 loop spans 11 amino acids. Trimming stripped 5 bases from V and 3 bases from J, with 5 bases between. Per germline, CDR1 SGHTA and CDR2 FQGNSA. The CDR3 DNA reads as TGTGCCAGCAGCCCTCTCTACGAGCAGTACTTC. Translating it yields CASSPLYEQYF.

The chain joins TRBV9 to TRBJ2-7; maybe TRBD1 (6 bases). The germline V gene has CDR1 SGDLS and CDR2 YYNGEE. The V end was cut by 2 bases, the J end by 3 bases, with 9 bases between. The CDR3 runs 13 residues. The CDR3 DNA reads TGTGCCAGCAGCGTCGGACAGAACTACGAGCAGTACTTC. It encodes CASSVGQNYEQYF.

The chain uses TRBV29-1 and TRBJ2-1; D may be TRBD2 (6 bases). There are 13 residues in the CDR3. Germline V gene lookup returns CDR1 SQVTM and CDR2 ANQGSEA. V gave up 8 bases and J gave up 6 bases, with 17 bases separating them. CDR3 sequence (DNA): TGCAGCTCTAGCGAGGGTGTAGGCAATGAGCAGTTCTTC. Protein sequence: CSSSEGVGNEQFF.

This clone was seen a single time. The genes are TRBV7-8 and TRBJ1-1; D is uncertain. The CDR3 spans 14 residues. Between the trimmed V and J ends, which lost 2 bases and 1 base, there was a span of 8 bases. CDR1 and CDR2 from the germline V gene are SGHVS and FQNEAQ. The CDR3 nucleotides read TGTGCCAGCAGCTTACGTCCATCGAACACTGAAGCTTTCTTT. This encodes CASSLRPSNTEAFF.

This clone was counted only a few times. V and J are TRBV19 and TRBJ2-2; D not certain. The CDR3 totals 15 residues. CDR1 is LNHDA and CDR2 is SQIVND in the germline V gene (reference sequence). V was clipped by 7 bases and J by 1 base, with 13 bases between them. The CDR3 nucleotides are TGTGCCAGTACCAAGGGAAGGGAGAACACCGGGGAGCTGTTTTTT. Translating it yields CASTKGRENTGELFF.

The chain recombines TRBV28 with TRBJ1-5, with D uncertain. Trimming took 2 bases from V and 6 from J, leaving 11 bases between them. Per the germline V gene, CDR1 is MDHEN and CDR2 is SYDVKM. The CDR3 length is 14 residues. CDR3 amino acids: CASSLGSASQPQHF. CDR3 nucleotides: TGTGCCAGCAGTTTAGGGTCGGCCAGTCAGCCCCAGCATTTT. Using reference TRBV28 and TRBJ1-5 for the parts outside the CDR3, the full variable domain is DVKVTQSSRYLVKRTGEKVFLECVQDMDHENMFWYRQDPGLGLRLIYFSYDVKMKEKGDIPEGYSVSREKKERFSLILESASTNQTSMYLCASSLGSASQPQHFGDGTRLSIL.

This clone was picked up a small number of times. V is TRBV2 and J is TRBJ2-1; D remains unclear. Per the germline V gene, CDR1 is SNHLY and CDR2 is FYNNEI. The length of the CDR3 is 16 residues. Trimming cost V 2 bases and J 1 base, with 12 bases left between them. CDR3 protein: CASSEQASGSYNEQFF. As DNA, the CDR3 is TGTGCCAGCAGTGAACAGGCTTCGGGTTCCTACAATGAGCAGTTCTTC.

The J gene is TRBJ2-7, the V gene TRBV4-1; D uncertain. Trimming left V 1 base short and J 1 base short, with 5 bases between. Germline CDR1 and CDR2: MGHRA and YSYEKL. CDR3 size: 13 residues. As DNA, the CDR3 is TGCGCCAGCAGCCAAGTACTATCCTACGAGCAGTACTTC. Protein product: CASSQVLSYEQYF.

J is TRBJ2-1 and V is TRBV11-1, with 12 bases fitting TRBD2. Looked up from germline, CDR1 is SGHAT and CDR2 is FQDESV (reference sequence). This CDR3 is built from 15 residues. The V segment lost 3 bases and the J segment 7 bases; nucleotides outside the gene matches: 4. CDR3 sequence reads: CASSFLAGGWNEQFF. CDR3 nucleotide sequence: TGTGCCAGCAGCTTTCTAGCGGGGGGGTGGAATGAGCAGTTCTTC.

The rearrangement links TRBV28 to TRBJ2-1; 7 nucleotides agree with TRBD1. This CDR3 spans 16 amino acids. Germline trimming cut 4 bases from V and 6 bases from J; bases unmatched to any gene: 12. Germline CDR1 is MDHEN and CDR2 is SYDVKM. The CDR3 is CASSYMGQFGGNEQFF. CDR3 DNA: TGTGCCAGCAGTTATATGGGACAGTTTGGGGGCAATGAGCAGTTCTTC.

The rearrangement joins TRBV6-1 to TRBJ2-5; D is uncertain. Germline CDR1 and CDR2: MNHNS and SASEGT. The ends were cut back, 4 bases at V and 5 bases at J, with 11 bases in the middle. The CDR3 is made up of 13 amino acids. The CDR3 DNA is TGTGCCAGCAGTGGCGCGGCATTGGAGACCCAGTACTTC. It yields the protein CASSGAALETQYF.

CDR3 region: CASSLDRGVGRGYTF. CDR3 DNA sequence: TGTGCCAGCTCACTCGACAGGGGAGTAGGTCGTGGCTACACCTTC. The chain uses TRBV18 and TRBJ1-2; TRBD1 matches at 8 bases. With 4 bases clipped from V and 7 bases from J, the junction kept 11 bases outside the gene matches. CDR1 KGHSH and CDR2 LQKENI come from the germline V gene. The CDR3 runs to 15 residues.

On this clone: Other DNA sequences in this sample translate to the same CDR3. V usage is TRBV5-6 and J usage is TRBJ1-5; D might be TRBD1 (6 bases). Germline CDR1 and CDR2: SGHDT and YYEEEE. The CDR3 consists of 14 residues. With 4 bases removed from V and 5 bases from J, the gap between germline ends came to 13 bases. The CDR3 is CASSPSPGDQPQHF. DNA for the CDR3: TGTGCCAGCAGCCCCTCCCCAGGGGATCAGCCCCAGCATTTT.

The chain is built from TRBV10-3 and TRBJ1-1; D call uncertain. Germline V gives CDR1 ENHRY, CDR2 SYGVKD. V gave up 7 bases and J gave up 0 bases, with 9 bases separating them. The CDR3 is made up of 13 amino acids. CDR3 sequence (DNA): TGTGCCATCATAGAGGGTCTGAACACTGAAGCTTTCTTT. Protein product: CAIIEGLNTEAFF.

There are a few counts of this clone. The chain joins TRBV11-1 to TRBJ1-2; D call uncertain. V gave up 5 bases and J gave up 8 bases, with 12 bases separating them. Germline-derived CDR1 and CDR2 are SGHAT and FQDESV (reference sequence). The CDR3 runs to 12 residues. The CDR3 protein is CASSEGGSGYTF. CDR3 in DNA: TGTGCCAGCAGCGAGGGCGGGAGCGGCTACACCTTC.

The rearrangement joins TRBV4-3 to TRBJ2-1; tentative D call: TRBD2 (7 bases). The CDR3 covers 17 residues. The germline CDR1 and CDR2 sequences are LGHNA and YSLEER. The V end was cut by 0 bases, the J end by 10 bases, with 22 bases between. In nucleotides, the CDR3 is TGCGCCAGCAGCCAAGATGCGGGGGCCTACGAAGATAGAGAGCAGTTCTTC. This translates into CASSQDAGAYEDREQFF.

This clone has only a few counts. The chain has TRBV28 and TRBJ1-6, with TRBD1 matching 8 bases. There are 12 residues in the CDR3. Per germline, CDR1 MDHEN and CDR2 SYDVKM. V shed 9 bases and J 10 bases; nucleotides not matched to a gene: 5. The CDR3 DNA sequence: TGTGCCAGTCGGGCAGGGGGCTCACCCCTCCACTTT. Amino acid sequence: CASRAGGSPLHF.

CDR3 residues: CASSRGTDSNYGYTF. Here the CDR3 DNA reads TGCGCCAGCAGCAGGGGGACAGACTCTAACTATGGCTACACCTTC. The chain has TRBV5-1 and TRBJ1-2, with TRBD1 identical over 7 bases. There are 15 residues in the CDR3. Unmatched junction bases numbered 6, after V lost 4 bases and J lost 0 bases. Per the germline V gene, CDR1 is SGHRS and CDR2 is YFSETQ. Full variable domain (remainder filled in from reference TRBV5-1 and TRBJ1-2): KAGVTQTPRYLIKTRGQQVTLSCSPISGHRSVSWYQQTPGQGLQFLFEYFSETQRNKGNFPGRFSGRQFSNSRSEMNVSTLELGDSALYLCASSRGTDSNYGYTFGSGTRLTVV.

This sequence joins TRBV18 and TRBJ1-3, with 7 bases that match TRBD1. Per germline, CDR1 KGHSH and CDR2 LQKENI. V lost 6 bases and J lost 1; bases outside the gene matches: 6. The CDR3 runs to 15 residues. CDR3 in DNA: TGTGCCAGCTCTATACAGGGGACTTCTGGAAACACCATATATTTT. It codes for CASSIQGTSGNTIYF.

The chain couples TRBV7-6 to TRBJ2-1, with a possible D match to TRBD2 (5 bases). Looked up from germline, CDR1 is SGHVS and CDR2 is FNYEAQ. The CDR3 length is 12 residues. The V end was cut by 6 bases, the J end by 10 bases, with 13 bases between. The chain's CDR3 is CASSSPGGEQFF. CDR3 bases: TGTGCCAGCAGTTCCCCGGGCGGGGAGCAGTTCTTC.